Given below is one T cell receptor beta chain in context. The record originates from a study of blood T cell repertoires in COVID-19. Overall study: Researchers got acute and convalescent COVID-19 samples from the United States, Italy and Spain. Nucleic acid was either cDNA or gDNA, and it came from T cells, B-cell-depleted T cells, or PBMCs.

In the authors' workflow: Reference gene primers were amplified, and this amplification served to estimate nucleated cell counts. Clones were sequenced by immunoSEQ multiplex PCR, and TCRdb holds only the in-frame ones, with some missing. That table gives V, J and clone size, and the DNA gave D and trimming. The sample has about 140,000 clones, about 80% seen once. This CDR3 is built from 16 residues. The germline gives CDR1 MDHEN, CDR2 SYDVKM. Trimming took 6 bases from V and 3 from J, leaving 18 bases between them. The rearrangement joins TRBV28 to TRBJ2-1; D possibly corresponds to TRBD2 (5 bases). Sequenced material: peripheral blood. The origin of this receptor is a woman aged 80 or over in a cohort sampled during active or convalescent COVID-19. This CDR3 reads CASSLPLRAIYNEQFF. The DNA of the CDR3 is TGTGCCAGCAGCCTACCGCTGCGGGCTATCTACAATGAGCAGTTCTTC.